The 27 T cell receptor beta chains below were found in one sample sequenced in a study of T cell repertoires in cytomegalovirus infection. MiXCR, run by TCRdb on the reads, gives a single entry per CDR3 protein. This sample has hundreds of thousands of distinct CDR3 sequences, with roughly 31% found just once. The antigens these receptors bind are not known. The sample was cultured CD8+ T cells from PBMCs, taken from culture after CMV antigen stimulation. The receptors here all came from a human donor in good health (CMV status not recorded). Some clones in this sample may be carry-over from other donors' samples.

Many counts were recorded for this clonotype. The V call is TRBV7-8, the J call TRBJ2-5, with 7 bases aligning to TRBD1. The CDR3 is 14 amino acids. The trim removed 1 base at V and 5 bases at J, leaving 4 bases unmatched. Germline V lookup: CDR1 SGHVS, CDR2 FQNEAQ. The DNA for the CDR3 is TGTGCCAGCAGCTTAGAAACCAGGGGGGAGACCCAGTACTTC. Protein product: CASSLETRGETQYF. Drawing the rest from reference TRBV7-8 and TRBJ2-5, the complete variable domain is GAGVSQSPRYKVAKRGQDVALRCDPISGHVSLFWYQQALGQGPEFLTYFQNEAQLDKSGLPSDRFFAERPEGSVSTLKIQRTQQEDSAVYLCASSLETRGETQYFGPGTRLLVL.

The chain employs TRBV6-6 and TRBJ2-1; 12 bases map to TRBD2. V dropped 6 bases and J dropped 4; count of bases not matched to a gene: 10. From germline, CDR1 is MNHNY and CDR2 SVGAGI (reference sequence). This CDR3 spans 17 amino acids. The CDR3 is CASRPPRLAGEYNEQFF. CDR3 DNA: TGTGCCAGCAGGCCGCCCAGACTAGCGGGGGAGTACAATGAGCAGTTCTTC.

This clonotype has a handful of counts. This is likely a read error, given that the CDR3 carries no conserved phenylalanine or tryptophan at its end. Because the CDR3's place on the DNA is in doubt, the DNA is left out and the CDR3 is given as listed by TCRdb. The CDR3 sequence is CASSLGISAGTYTCL. This chain uses TRBV7-9 with TRBJ1-4. The CDR3 is 15 residues long, ends included. Germline CDR1 and CDR2: SEHNR and FQNEAQ (reference sequence).

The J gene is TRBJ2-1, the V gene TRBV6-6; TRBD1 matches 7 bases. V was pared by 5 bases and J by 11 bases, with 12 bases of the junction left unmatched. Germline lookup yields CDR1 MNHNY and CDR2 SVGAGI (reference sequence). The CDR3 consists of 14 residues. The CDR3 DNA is TGTGCCAGCAGTCTACGGGACAGTCTGAATAAGCAGTTCTTC. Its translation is CASSLRDSLNKQFF.

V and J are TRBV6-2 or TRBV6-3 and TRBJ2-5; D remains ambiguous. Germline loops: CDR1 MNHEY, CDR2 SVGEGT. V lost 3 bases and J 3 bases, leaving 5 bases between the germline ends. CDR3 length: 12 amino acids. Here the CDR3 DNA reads TGTGCCAGCAGTTATATGGAAGAGACCCAGTACTTC. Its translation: CASSYMEETQYF.

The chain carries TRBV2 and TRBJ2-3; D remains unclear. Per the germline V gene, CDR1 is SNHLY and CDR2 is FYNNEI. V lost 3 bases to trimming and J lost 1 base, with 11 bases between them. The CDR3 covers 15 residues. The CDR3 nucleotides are TGTGCCAGCAGTGATTGGATTGGGGGCACAGATACGCAGTATTTT. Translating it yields CASSDWIGGTDTQYF.

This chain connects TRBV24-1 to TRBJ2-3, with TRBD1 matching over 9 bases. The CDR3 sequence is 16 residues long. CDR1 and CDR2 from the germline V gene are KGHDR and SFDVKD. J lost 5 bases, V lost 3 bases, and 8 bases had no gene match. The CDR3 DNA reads TGTGCCACCAGTGATGGGACAGGGAGGGCTGGAGATACGCAGTATTTT. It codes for CATSDGTGRAGDTQYF.

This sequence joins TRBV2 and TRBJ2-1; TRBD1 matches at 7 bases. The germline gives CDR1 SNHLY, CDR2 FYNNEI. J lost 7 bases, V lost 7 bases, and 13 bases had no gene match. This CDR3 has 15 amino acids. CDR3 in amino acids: CASIPRGTVQNEQFF. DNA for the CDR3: TGTGCCAGCATCCCGAGGGGGACAGTACAGAATGAGCAGTTCTTC. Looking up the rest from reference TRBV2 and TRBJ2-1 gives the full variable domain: EPEVTQTPSHQVTQMGQEVILRCVPISNHLYFYWYRQILGQKVEFLVSFYNNEISEKSEIFDDQFSVERPDGSNFTLKIRSTKLEDSAMYFCASIPRGTVQNEQFFGPGTRLTVL.

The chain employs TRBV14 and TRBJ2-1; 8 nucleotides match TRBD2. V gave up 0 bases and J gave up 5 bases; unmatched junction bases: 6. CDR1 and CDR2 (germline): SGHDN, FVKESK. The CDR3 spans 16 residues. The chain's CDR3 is CASSQDRSGGNNEQFF. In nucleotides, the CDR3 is TGTGCCAGCAGCCAAGATCGAAGCGGGGGAAACAATGAGCAGTTCTTC.

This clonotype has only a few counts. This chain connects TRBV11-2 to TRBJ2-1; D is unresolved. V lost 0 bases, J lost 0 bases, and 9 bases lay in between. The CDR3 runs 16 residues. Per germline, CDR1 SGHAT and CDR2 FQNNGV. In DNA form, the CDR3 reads TGTGCCAGCAGCTTAGATGGAATGAGCTCCTACAATGAGCAGTTCTTC. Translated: CASSLDGMSSYNEQFF. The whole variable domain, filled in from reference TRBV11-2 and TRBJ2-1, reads EAGVAQSPRYKIIEKRQSVAFWCNPISGHATLYWYQQILGQGPKLLIQFQNNGVVDDSQLPKDRFSAERLKGVDSTLKIQPAKLEDSAVYLCASSLDGMSSYNEQFFGPGTRLTVL.

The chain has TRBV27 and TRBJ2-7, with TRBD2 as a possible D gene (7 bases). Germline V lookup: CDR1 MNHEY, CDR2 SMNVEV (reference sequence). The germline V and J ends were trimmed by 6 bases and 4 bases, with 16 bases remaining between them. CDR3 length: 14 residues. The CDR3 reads CASSHLGGAYEQYF. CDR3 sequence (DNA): TGTGCCAGCAGCCACTTGGGGGGGGCGTACGAGCAGTACTTC.

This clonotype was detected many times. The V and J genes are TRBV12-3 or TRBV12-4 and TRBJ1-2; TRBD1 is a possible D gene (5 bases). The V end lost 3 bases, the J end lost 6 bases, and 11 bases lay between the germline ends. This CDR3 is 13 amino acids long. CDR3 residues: CASSLSRDDGYTF. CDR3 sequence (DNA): TGTGCCAGCAGTTTGTCCAGGGATGATGGCTACACCTTC.

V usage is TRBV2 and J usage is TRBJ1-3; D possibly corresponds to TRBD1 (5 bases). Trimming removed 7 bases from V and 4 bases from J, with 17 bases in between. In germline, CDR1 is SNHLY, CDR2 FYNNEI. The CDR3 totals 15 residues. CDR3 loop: CASMGLRGSGNTIYF. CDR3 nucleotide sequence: TGTGCCAGCATGGGGTTGCGGGGGTCCGGAAACACCATATATTTT.

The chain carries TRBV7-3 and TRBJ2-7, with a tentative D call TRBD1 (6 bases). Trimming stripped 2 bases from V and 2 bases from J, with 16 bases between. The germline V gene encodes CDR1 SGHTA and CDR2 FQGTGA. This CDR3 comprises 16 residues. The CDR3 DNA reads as TGTGCCAGCAGCTTACACTCAGGGGTTCCTACCTACGAGCAGTACGTC. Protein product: CASSLHSGVPTYEQYV.

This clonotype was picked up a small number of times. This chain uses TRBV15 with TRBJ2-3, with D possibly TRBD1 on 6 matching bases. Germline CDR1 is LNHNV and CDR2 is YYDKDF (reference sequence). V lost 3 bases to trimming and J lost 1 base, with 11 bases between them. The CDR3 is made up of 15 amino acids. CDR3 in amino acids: CATSRQGLRTDTQYF. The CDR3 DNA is TGTGCCACCAGCAGGCAGGGGCTACGCACAGATACGCAGTATTTT.

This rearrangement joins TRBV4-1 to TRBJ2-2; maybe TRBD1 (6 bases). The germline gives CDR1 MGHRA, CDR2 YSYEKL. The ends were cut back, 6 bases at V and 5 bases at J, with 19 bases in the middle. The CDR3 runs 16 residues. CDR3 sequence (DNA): TGCGCCAGCAGTCCAGGGGTAACTTGGAGTACCGGGGAGCTGTTTTTT. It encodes CASSPGVTWSTGELFF.

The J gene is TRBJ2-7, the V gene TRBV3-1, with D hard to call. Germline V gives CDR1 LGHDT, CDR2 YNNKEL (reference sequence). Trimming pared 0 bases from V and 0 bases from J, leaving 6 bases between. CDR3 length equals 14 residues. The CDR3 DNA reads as TGTGCCAGCAGCCAAGACCCAGGCTCCTACGAGCAGTACGTC. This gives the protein CASSQDPGSYEQYV.

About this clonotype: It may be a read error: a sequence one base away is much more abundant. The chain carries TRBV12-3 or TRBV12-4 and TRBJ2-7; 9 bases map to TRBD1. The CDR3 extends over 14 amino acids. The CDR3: CASCFGTGTHEQYF. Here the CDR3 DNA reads TGTGCCAGCTGTTTTGGGACAGGGACCCACGAGCAGTACTTC.

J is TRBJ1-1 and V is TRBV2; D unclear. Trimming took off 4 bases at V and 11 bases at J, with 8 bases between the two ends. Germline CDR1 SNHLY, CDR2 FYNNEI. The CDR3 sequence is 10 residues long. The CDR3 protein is CASSGMDAFF. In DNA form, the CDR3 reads TGTGCCAGCAGTGGCATGGACGCTTTCTTT.

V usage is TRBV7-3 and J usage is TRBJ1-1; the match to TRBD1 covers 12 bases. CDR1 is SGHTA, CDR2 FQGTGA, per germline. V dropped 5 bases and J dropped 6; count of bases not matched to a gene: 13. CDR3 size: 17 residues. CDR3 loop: CASSPTGTGGAVSEAFF. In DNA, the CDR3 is TGTGCCAGCAGCCCGACAGGGACAGGGGGCGCGGTGTCTGAAGCTTTCTTT. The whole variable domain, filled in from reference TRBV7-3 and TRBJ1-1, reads GAGVSQTPSNKVTEKGKYVELRCDPISGHTALYWYRQSLGQGPEFLIYFQGTGAADDSGLPNDRFFAVRPEGSVSTLKIQRTERGDSAVYLCASSPTGTGGAVSEAFFGQGTRLTVV.

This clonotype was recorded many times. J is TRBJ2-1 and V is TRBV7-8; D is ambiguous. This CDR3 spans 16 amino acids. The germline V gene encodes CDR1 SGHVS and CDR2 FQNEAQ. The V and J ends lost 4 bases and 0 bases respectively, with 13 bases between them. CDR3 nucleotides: TGTGCCAGCAGCTCCCATTTAAATAGCTCCTACAATGAGCAGTTCTTC. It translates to CASSSHLNSSYNEQFF.

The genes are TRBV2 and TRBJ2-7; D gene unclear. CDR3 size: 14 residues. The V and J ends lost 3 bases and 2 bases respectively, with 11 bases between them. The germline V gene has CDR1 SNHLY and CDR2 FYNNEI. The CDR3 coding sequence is TGTGCCAGCAGTGAGACTGACGGCCCCTACGAGCAGTACGTC. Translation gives CASSETDGPYEQYV.

The CDR3 DNA is TGTGCCAGCAGTTTAATCTCTGGCCCTCTGGATGGCTACACCTTC. Residues: CASSLISGPLDGYTF. This sequence joins TRBV12-3 or TRBV12-4 and TRBJ1-2; D not resolved. Between the trimmed V and J ends, which lost 2 bases and 6 bases, there was a span of 16 bases. The CDR3 is 15 amino acids.

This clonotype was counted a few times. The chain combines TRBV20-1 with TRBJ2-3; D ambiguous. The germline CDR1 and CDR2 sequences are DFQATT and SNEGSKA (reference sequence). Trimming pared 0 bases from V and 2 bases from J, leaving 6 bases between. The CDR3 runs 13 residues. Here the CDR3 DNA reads TGCAGTGCTAGAGAAGAGGACACAGATACGCAGTATTTT. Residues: CSAREEDTDTQYF.

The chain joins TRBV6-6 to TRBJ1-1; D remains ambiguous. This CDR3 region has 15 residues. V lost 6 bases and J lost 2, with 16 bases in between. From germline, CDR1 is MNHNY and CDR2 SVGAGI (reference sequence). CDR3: CASRKDGGGNTEAFF. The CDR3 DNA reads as TGTGCCAGCAGAAAGGACGGAGGAGGTAACACTGAAGCTTTCTTT.

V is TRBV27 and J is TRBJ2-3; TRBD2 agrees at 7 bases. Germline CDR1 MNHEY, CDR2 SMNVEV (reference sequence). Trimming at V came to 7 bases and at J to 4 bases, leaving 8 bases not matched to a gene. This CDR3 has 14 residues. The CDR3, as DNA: TGTGCCAGCATCGGTACTAGCGAGCCAGATACGCAGTATTTT. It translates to CASIGTSEPDTQYF.

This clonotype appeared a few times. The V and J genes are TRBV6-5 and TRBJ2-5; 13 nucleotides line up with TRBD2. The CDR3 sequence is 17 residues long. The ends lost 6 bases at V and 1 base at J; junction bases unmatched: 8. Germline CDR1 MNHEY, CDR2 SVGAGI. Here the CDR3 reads CASRTSGGAYIQETQYF. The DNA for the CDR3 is TGTGCCAGCAGAACTAGCGGGGGGGCTTATATCCAAGAGACCCAGTACTTC.